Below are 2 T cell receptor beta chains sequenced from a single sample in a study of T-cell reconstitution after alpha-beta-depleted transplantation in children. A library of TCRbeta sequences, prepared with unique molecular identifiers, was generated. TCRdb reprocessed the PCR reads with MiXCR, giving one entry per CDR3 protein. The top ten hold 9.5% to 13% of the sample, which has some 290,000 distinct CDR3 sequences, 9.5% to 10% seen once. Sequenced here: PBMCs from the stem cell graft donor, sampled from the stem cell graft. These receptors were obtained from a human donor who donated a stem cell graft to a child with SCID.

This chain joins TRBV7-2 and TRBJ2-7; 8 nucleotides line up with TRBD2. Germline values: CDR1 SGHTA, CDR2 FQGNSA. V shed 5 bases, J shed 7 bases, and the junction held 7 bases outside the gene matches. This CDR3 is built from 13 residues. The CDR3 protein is CASSPGLASEQYF. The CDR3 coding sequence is TGTGCCAGCAGCCCCGGACTAGCTTCAGAGCAGTACTTC.

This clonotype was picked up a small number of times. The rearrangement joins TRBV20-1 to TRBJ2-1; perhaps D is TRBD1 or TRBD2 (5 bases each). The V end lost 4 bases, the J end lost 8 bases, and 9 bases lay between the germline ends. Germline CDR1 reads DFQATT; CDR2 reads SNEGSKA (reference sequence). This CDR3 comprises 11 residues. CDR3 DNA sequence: TGCAGTGCTAAGGGACCTTATGAGCAGTTCTTC. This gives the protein CSAKGPYEQFF.